This T cell receptor beta chain was captured by sequencing in a study of T cells in Graves' hyperthyroidism and ophthalmopathy. RNA transcripts gave rise to amplified TCR beta CDR3 regions. Researchers ran a first-round RT-PCR on the TCR CDR3 using the HTBI primer set. In TCRdb, the multiplex PCR reads were re-called with MiXCR into one record per CDR3 protein. The table records hundreds of thousands of distinct CDR3 sequences, 15% to 20% of them present only once. As concerns this clonotype: Antigen specificity is unknown. This may be a read error: a much more frequent sequence differs by one nucleotide.

Newly diagnosed patients aged 18 to 65 had hyperthyroidism of under 2 months' duration. Uncontrolled infections, other autoimmune diseases, pregnancy or lactation led to exclusion of patients. General study points: Most clonotypes that expanded in the thyroid above 0.001 also showed up in blood.

This clonotype was sampled from a woman in her twenties or thirties with Graves' hyperthyroidism. The sample was blood.

CDR3 sequence (DNA): TGTGCCAGCAGCCGTAAGGGGCTAGGCAATCAGCCCCAGCATTTT. The encoded protein is CASSRKGLGNQPQHF. The chain has TRBV12-3 or TRBV12-4 and TRBJ1-5; weak D call: TRBD1 (5 bases). The CDR3 has 15 residues. V was cut by 6 bases and J by 2 bases, with 14 bases left in between.